This TCR beta chain was documented in a study of response to subunit inactivated influenza vaccine. Study-level points and caveats: Every seasonal influenza vaccination brings in few new T cells, the authors suggested.

Germline loops: CDR1 SGDLS, CDR2 YYNGEE. CDR3 size: 14 residues. Deletions cut 1 base from V and 6 bases from J, with 11 bases between. TCRdb redid the calling of the RT-PCR reads with MiXCR, one entry per CDR3 protein. The sample consists of more than 450,000 distinct CDR3 sequences, 12% of them appearing once. Notes on this clonotype: Its matching antigen is unknown.

The TCR was taken from a man over 45 who received an inactivated influenza vaccine. The sample was PBMCs from blood, taken on the day of vaccination. The V and J genes are TRBV9 and TRBJ2-1, with no clear D. This chain's CDR3 is CASSVKAHPNEQFF. Written as DNA, the CDR3 is TGTGCCAGCAGCGTAAAAGCTCACCCCAATGAGCAGTTCTTC.